This T cell receptor beta chain was sequenced for a study of cytomegalovirus exposure and HLA in healthy donors. The germline CDR1 and CDR2 sequences are MNHNY and SVGAGI (reference sequence). The CDR3 has 16 residues. Trimming took 2 bases from V and 2 from J; bases not matched to a gene: 7. TCRdb's copy holds only in-frame clones and misses some; the assay was immunoSEQ multiplex PCR. The table lists 71,000 or so clones, about 94% of them singletons. The rearrangement joins TRBV6-6 to TRBJ1-2, with 8 nucleotides matching TRBD1. The sequence was collected from a woman aged 18-29 years in good health and CMV-seronegative. The sample consisted of PBMCs. The CDR3 DNA follows: TGTGCCAGCAGTTACCAAGGACAGGGAAGGAACTATGGCTACACCTTC. Its protein product is CASSYQGQGRNYGYTF.